This T cell receptor beta chain was identified in a study of T cell responses to AZD1222 COVID-19 vaccine. J gave up 7 bases and V 5 bases, and 9 bases lay outside the gene matches. From germline, CDR1 is MDHEN and CDR2 SYDVKM. The CDR3 runs 15 residues. The data were produced by immunoSEQ multiplex PCR, yet TCRdb's version contains in-frame clones alone and is incomplete. The table lists fewer than 50,000 clones, less than 95% of them singletons. This receptor was identified in an adult who received the AZD1222 COVID-19 vaccine. Specimen: peripheral blood, collected 28 days after the second AZD1222 dose. The chain couples TRBV28 to TRBJ2-1; 9 bases match TRBD2. The CDR3 region has the DNA TGTGCCAGCAGTGTGCGGGGGGGCCTTGGGAATGAGCAGTTCTTC. Its protein is CASSVRGGLGNEQFF.